Shown below are 11 T cell receptor beta chains from a single sample sequenced in a study of CD4 T cells in relation to SARS-CoV-2 and coronaviruses. CD4+ T cells from unexposed donors were obtained before the COVID-19 pandemic (2011-2018). Only in-frame clones appear in the TCRdb table, and some are missing; sequencing was by immunoSEQ multiplex PCR. Seen here are about 59,000 clones, more than 80% observed once, and the top ten hold approximately 1.4%. Sequenced sample: memory CD4+ T cells from PBMCs. The receptors originated from a human donor in good health.

This chain connects TRBV5-6 to TRBJ1-2; D ambiguous. Trimming took off 3 bases at V and 10 bases at J, with 22 bases between the two ends. The CDR3 contains 15 residues. Per the germline V gene, CDR1 is SGHDT and CDR2 is YYEEEE. The CDR3 DNA reads TGTGCCAGCAGCTGGGAGAGACGGATTTACGGGTCCTACACCTTC. Its translation is CASSWERRIYGSYTF. Full variable domain (rest looked up from reference TRBV5-6 and TRBJ1-2): DAGVTQSPTHLIKTRGQQVTLRCSPKSGHDTVSWYQQALGQGPQFIFQYYEEEERQRGNFPDRFSGHQFPNYSSELNVNALLLGDSALYLCASSWERRIYGSYTFGSGTRLTVV.

This clone was detected once. The chain joins TRBV28 to TRBJ2-1, with 13 nucleotides matching TRBD2. Losses at the gene ends were 6 bases for V and 8 bases for J; bases not matched to a gene: 7. The CDR3 has 15 residues. CDR1 is MDHEN and CDR2 is SYDVKM in the germline V gene. CDR3 nucleotide sequence: TGTGCCAGCAGCCCAACGACTAGCGGGAGGCATGAGCAGTTCTTC. It codes for CASSPTTSGRHEQFF.

This chain uses TRBV28 with TRBJ1-5; D might be TRBD1 (5 bases). CDR1 and CDR2 (germline): MDHEN, SYDVKM. Deletions cut 7 bases from V and 3 bases from J, with 10 bases between. The CDR3 length is 13 residues. CDR3 sequence: CASTGDVNQPQHF. The CDR3 nucleotides read TGTGCCAGCACGGGGGACGTCAATCAGCCCCAGCATTTT.

The chain couples TRBV7-2 to TRBJ2-5; D may be TRBD2 (5 bases). The length of the CDR3 is 15 residues. Trimming pared 1 base from V and 5 bases from J, leaving 14 bases between. Germline values: CDR1 SGHTA, CDR2 FQGNSA. Here the CDR3 reads CASSLGRRWEETQYF. The DNA for the CDR3 is TGTGCCAGCAGCTTAGGTCGTAGGTGGGAGGAGACCCAGTACTTC.

V usage is TRBV5-1 and J usage is TRBJ1-1; no clear D. CDR3 size: 14 residues. V shed 5 bases and J shed 0 bases, with 11 bases lying between them. The germline V gene has CDR1 SGHRS and CDR2 YFSETQ. The CDR3 DNA reads as TGCGCCAGCAGGTCACAAACTATGAACACTGAAGCTTTCTTT. The encoded protein is CASRSQTMNTEAFF.

CDR3 loop: CASSRNLAGSYEQYF. As DNA, the CDR3 is TGTGCCAGTAGTCGTAATCTAGCGGGATCCTACGAGCAGTACTTC. The chain has TRBV19 and TRBJ2-7, with 9 nucleotides matching TRBD2. CDR3 length: 15 residues. The ends lost 5 bases at V and 1 base at J; junction bases unmatched: 6. Per germline, CDR1 LNHDA and CDR2 SQIVND (reference sequence).

This clone was recorded only once. The chain couples TRBV7-9 to TRBJ2-1, with D perhaps matching TRBD1 (6 bases). CDR1 and CDR2 (germline): SEHNR, FQNEAQ (reference sequence). This CDR3 region has 14 residues. Trimming removed 0 bases at V and 4 bases at J, with 7 bases between. The CDR3 DNA follows: TGTGCCAGCAGCTTAGCGCAGGGGTACAATGAGCAGTTCTTC. This sequence encodes CASSLAQGYNEQFF.

The V gene is TRBV18, the J gene TRBJ1-1; D not certain. The CDR3 is made up of 14 amino acids. CDR1 is KGHSH and CDR2 is LQKENI in the germline V gene. Trimming pared 5 bases from V and 7 bases from J, leaving 17 bases between. CDR3: CASSTSSGYNEAFF. Here the CDR3 DNA reads TGTGCCAGCTCAACCTCATCGGGGTATAATGAAGCTTTCTTT. The full variable domain, completed using reference TRBV18 and TRBJ1-1, is NAGVMQNPRHLVRRRGQEARLRCSPMKGHSHVYWYRQLPEEGLKFMVYLQKENIIDESGMPKERFSAEFPKEGPSILRIQQVVRGDSAAYFCASSTSSGYNEAFFGQGTRLTVV.

The CDR3 DNA reads as TGTGCCAGTAGTGGGAAAGTCTTCACCGGGGAGCTGTTTTTT. Encoded protein: CASSGKVFTGELFF. V and J are TRBV19 and TRBJ2-2; D is undetermined. Trimming took 5 bases from V and 4 from J, leaving 11 bases between them. The CDR3 consists of 14 residues. CDR1 is LNHDA and CDR2 is SQIVND in the germline V gene (reference sequence).

This chain links TRBV18 with TRBJ1-1, with D perhaps matching TRBD1 (6 bases). The CDR3 has 21 amino acids. CDR1 and CDR2 (germline): KGHSH, LQKENI. The ends were cut back, 2 bases at V and 0 bases at J, with 28 bases in the middle. The CDR3 nucleotides read TGTGCCAGCTCACCATTTCCCGTCCCCCAAGGGGGGTCGGCAGTGAACACTGAAGCTTTCTTT. The encoded protein is CASSPFPVPQGGSAVNTEAFF.

This chain links TRBV4-1 with TRBJ2-5, with 7 bases identical to TRBD1. The germline V gene encodes CDR1 MGHRA and CDR2 YSYEKL. The CDR3 loop spans 16 amino acids. The ends lost 3 bases at V and 4 bases at J; junction bases unmatched: 11. The CDR3 bases are TGCGCCAGCAGCCATCGAATTGTGAACAGGGGAGAGACCCAGTACTTC. As protein: CASSHRIVNRGETQYF.